This T cell receptor (beta chain) was identified during a study of cytomegalovirus exposure and HLA in healthy donors. Overall study results and limits: Investigators reported fewer than 200 TCR beta chains as tied to cytomegalovirus.

As to this clone: Its antigen is currently unknown.

The method was immunoSEQ multiplex PCR; TCRdb's version includes in-frame clones alone and lacks a portion of them. Here the sample spans under 85,000 clones, approximately 94% being singletons. CDR3 length: 12 amino acids. CDR1 is SGHAT, CDR2 FQNNGV, per germline. V trimming: 4 bases; J trimming: 9 bases; junction bases outside the gene matches: 4. V and J are TRBV11-2 and TRBJ1-1; 8 nucleotides line up with TRBD1. The sequence was obtained from a woman aged 18 to 35 in good health and CMV-seropositive. Material: PBMCs. CDR3 nucleotide sequence: TGTGCCAGCAGCTGGAGGGACAGGAAAGCTTTCTTT. It is translated as CASSWRDRKAFF.